This passage covers 26 T cell receptor beta chains from one sample sequenced in a study of control samples from healthy donors and cancer patients (dated by TCRdb to the early 2020s). The library was prepared using the immunoSEQ multiplex PCR assay. TCRdb stores this immuneACCESS table with in-frame sequences only. Part of the clones is absent; in the studies checked, under half of the shortfall reflects unresolved V genes, and no reason is known for the rest. This sample lists tens of thousands of clones; about 83% were detected once. The ten largest clones capture approximately 14% of the sample. The sequenced material came from blood. These receptors were collected from a man between 60 and 70 years old in good health.

This clone was counted between two and nine times. The genes are TRBV21-1 and TRBJ2-7; the DNA was not used to check the table's D call, TRBD2. TRBV21-1 is shown as a pseudogene. The CDR3 has 16 residues. The CDR3 nucleotides are TGTGCCAGCAGCAAACGAATAACTAGCGGGAGCTACGAGCAGTACTTC. It is translated as CASSKRITSGSYEQYF.

The chain carries TRBV21-1 and TRBJ2-1. TRBV21-1 is shown as a pseudogene. The CDR3 spans 9 residues. The DNA for the CDR3 is TGTGCCAGCGACGGTGAGCAGTTCTTC. Residues: CASDGEQFF.

The chain has TRBV24-1 and TRBJ2-1; TRBD1 aligns across 8 bases. The CDR3 runs to 14 residues. The V segment lost 4 bases and the J segment 4 bases; nucleotides outside the gene matches: 2. Germline CDR1 reads KGHDR; CDR2 reads SFDVKD. This CDR3 reads CATSETGGYNEQFF. The DNA of the CDR3 is TGTGCCACCAGTGAAACAGGGGGGTACAATGAGCAGTTCTTC.

The chain employs TRBV14 and TRBJ1-1, with 8 positions matching TRBD1. This CDR3 has 15 residues. Germline V gives CDR1 SGHDN, CDR2 FVKESK. J lost 3 bases, V lost 2 bases, and 5 bases had no gene match. CDR3 bases: TGTGCCAGCAGCCAAAGGACAGGGTGGGACACTGAAGCTTTCTTT. It codes for CASSQRTGWDTEAFF.

This clone was counted a single time. V and J are TRBV7-9 and TRBJ2-2; D might be TRBD1 (5 bases). The CDR3 length is 17 residues. The germline gives CDR1 SEHNR, CDR2 FQNEAQ (reference sequence). Trimming shortened V by 6 bases and J by 2 bases, and 19 bases separated the two germline ends. CDR3 protein: CASSHLRQGYNTGELFF. The DNA of the CDR3 is TGTGCCAGCAGTCACCTGAGGCAGGGCTATAACACCGGGGAGCTGTTTTTT.

This chain joins TRBV9 and TRBJ2-1; 9 bases are a match to TRBD2. CDR3 size: 18 residues. The trim removed 2 bases at V and 0 bases at J, leaving 9 bases unmatched. CDR1 and CDR2 from the germline V gene are SGDLS and YYNGEE. The CDR3: CASSVLAGRGSSYNEQFF. The CDR3 DNA follows: TGTGCCAGCAGCGTCCTAGCGGGGAGGGGAAGCTCCTACAATGAGCAGTTCTTC.

The V and J genes are TRBV18 and TRBJ2-1, with 7 bases fitting TRBD1. The CDR3 is 14 amino acids. CDR1 and CDR2 from the germline V gene are KGHSH and LQKENI. After removal of 6 bases from V and 8 bases from J, the junction contained 10 bases not matched to a gene. The CDR3 protein is CASSNRQGKDEQFF. The DNA of the CDR3 is TGTGCCAGCTCCAACCGACAGGGTAAGGATGAGCAGTTCTTC.

The chain joins TRBV9 to TRBJ2-7; 7 bases map to TRBD1. The V segment lost 3 bases and the J segment 2 bases; nucleotides outside the gene matches: 2. The CDR3 covers 13 residues. Per the germline V gene, CDR1 is SGDLS and CDR2 is YYNGEE. CDR3 nucleotide sequence: TGTGCCAGCAGCGCCCAGGGGGCCTACGAGCAGTACTTC. Its translation: CASSAQGAYEQYF.

V and J are TRBV10-1 and TRBJ1-1, with D perhaps TRBD1 (6 bases). The CDR3 runs to 17 residues. Germline V lookup: CDR1 WNHNN, CDR2 SYGVQD (reference sequence). Trimming took off 11 bases at V and 10 bases at J, with 35 bases between the two ends. CDR3 sequence (DNA): TGCGCCTTTCGCGACCTGCCGGTCTTGGGGGCCTTAATCGGAGCTTTCTTT. It encodes CAFRDLPVLGALIGAFF.

The chain links TRBV28 to TRBJ1-5; the D is unclear. Deletions cut 7 bases from V and 7 bases from J, with 11 bases between. Germline V gene lookup returns CDR1 MDHEN and CDR2 SYDVKM. CDR3 length equals 12 residues. CDR3 region: CASIPSGQPQHF. The CDR3 DNA is TGTGCCAGCATCCCCTCTGGGCAGCCCCAGCATTTT.

V usage is TRBV4-2 and J usage is TRBJ2-6; possibly TRBD2 for D (6 bases). Trimming took off 0 bases at V and 4 bases at J, with 13 bases between the two ends. Germline CDR1 and CDR2: LGHNA and YNFKEQ. The CDR3 spans 17 residues. The CDR3 is CASSQDREVRGANVLTF. DNA of the CDR3: TGTGCCAGCAGCCAAGACAGGGAGGTACGAGGGGCCAACGTCCTGACTTTC.

The genes are TRBV11-3 and TRBJ2-3, with 7 bases identical to TRBD2. The CDR3 has 15 amino acids. The germline V gene encodes CDR1 SGHNT and CDR2 YENEEA. After removal of 4 bases from V and 3 bases from J, the junction contained 7 bases not matched to a gene. The CDR3 DNA follows: TGTGCCAGCAGCTCTAGGCAGCGGGGAACAGATACGCAGTATTTT. Amino acid sequence: CASSSRQRGTDTQYF.

This chain uses TRBV5-1 with TRBJ2-1, with TRBD2 matching over 11 bases. After removal of 4 bases from V and 3 bases from J, the junction contained 9 bases not matched to a gene. The CDR3 totals 17 residues. Germline V gene data show CDR1 as SGHRS and CDR2 as YFSETQ. The chain's CDR3 is CASSTTLGTSGYNEQFF. CDR3 DNA sequence: TGCGCCAGCAGCACCACCCTCGGGACTAGCGGCTACAATGAGCAGTTCTTC.

The rearrangement links TRBV6-2 or TRBV6-3 to TRBJ2-3; D is ambiguous. The CDR3 is 17 amino acids. Germline V gene sequence: CDR1 MNHEY, CDR2 SVGEGT. V was shortened by 2 bases and J by 2 bases, with 17 bases between the two germline ends. Written as DNA, the CDR3 is TGTGCCAGCAGTTACGCAACTGGGCGGCATGACACAGATACGCAGTATTTT. Amino acid sequence: CASSYATGRHDTDTQYF.

This chain connects TRBV19 to TRBJ1-5; D call uncertain. Trimming removed 7 bases from V and 1 base from J, with 17 bases in between. Germline V CDR1 and CDR2: LNHDA, SQIVND (reference sequence). The CDR3 length is 16 residues. CDR3 in amino acids: CASTLRGGQSNQPQHF. CDR3 nucleotides: TGTGCCAGTACCCTACGAGGAGGTCAAAGCAATCAGCCCCAGCATTTT.

The chain recombines TRBV3-1 (or the pseudogene TRBV3-2) with TRBJ1-1; perhaps TRBD1 as D (5 bases). The germline V and J ends were trimmed by 4 bases and 0 bases, with 12 bases remaining between them. The CDR3 loop spans 15 amino acids. Germline CDR1 LGHDT, CDR2 YNNKEL (reference sequence). CDR3 DNA sequence: TGTGCCAGCAGCCTTCCGGGGCACTTGAACACTGAAGCTTTCTTT. Amino acid sequence: CASSLPGHLNTEAFF.

The gene calls are TRBV6-2 or TRBV6-3 and TRBJ2-5, with a weak D call TRBD2 (5 bases). The CDR3 contains 13 residues. V shed 2 bases and J shed 7 bases, with 11 bases lying between them. Germline assignment: CDR1 MNHEY and CDR2 SVGEGT. DNA for the CDR3: TGTGCCAGCAGTTACCTTGCTCGGGGGACCCAGTACTTC. Encoded protein: CASSYLARGTQYF.

V and J are TRBV6-5 and TRBJ2-1; 7 positions match TRBD1. V gave up 6 bases and J gave up 6 bases; unmatched junction bases: 8. Germline loops: CDR1 MNHEY, CDR2 SVGAGI. The CDR3 has 14 amino acids. CDR3 residues: CASRSRGWTNEQFF. Written as DNA, the CDR3 is TGTGCCAGCAGGTCCAGGGGGTGGACCAATGAGCAGTTCTTC.

The rearrangement uses TRBV30 and TRBJ2-5; no clear D gene. The CDR3 sequence is 12 residues long. Germline-derived CDR1 and CDR2 are GTSNPN and SVGIG (reference sequence). The CDR3 reads CAATPYQETQYF. DNA of the CDR3: TGTGCTGCGACACCGTACCAAGAGACCCAGTACTTC.

This clone was recorded once. The V call is TRBV19, the J call TRBJ2-3; the match to TRBD2 covers 7 bases. V shed 10 bases, J shed 2 bases, and the junction held 9 bases outside the gene matches. The CDR3 extends over 14 amino acids. From germline, CDR1 is LNHDA and CDR2 SQIVND (reference sequence). As DNA, the CDR3 is TGTGCCACCAAGCGGGAACAGCTCACAGATACGCAGTATTTT. Its translation: CATKREQLTDTQYF.

V gene TRBV11-2 combines with J gene TRBJ1-3, with D possibly TRBD1 on 5 matching bases. The CDR3 has 13 amino acids. Germline lookup yields CDR1 SGHAT and CDR2 FQNNGV. The V end lost 7 bases, the J end lost 4 bases, and 11 bases lay between the germline ends. This CDR3 reads CASKRDRGNTIYF. CDR3 bases: TGTGCCAGCAAGCGGGACCGCGGAAACACCATATATTTT.

This sequence joins TRBV30 and TRBJ1-1; D remains ambiguous. CDR1 and CDR2 from the germline V gene are GTSNPN and SVGIG (reference sequence). The V and J ends lost 0 bases and 5 bases respectively, with 10 bases between them. The CDR3 has 13 amino acids. The DNA of the CDR3 is TGTGCCTGGAGTGTGGGGTTAAGTACTGAAGCTTTCTTT. It encodes CAWSVGLSTEAFF.

This clone was found a few times. The chain combines TRBV6-1 with TRBJ1-4, with TRBD1 matching 9 bases. Germline CDR1 is MNHNS and CDR2 is SASEGT. The CDR3 is made up of 16 amino acids. V gave up 6 bases and J gave up 1 base; unmatched junction bases: 6. This CDR3 is CASRETGQGTNEKLFF. In nucleotides, the CDR3 is TGTGCCAGCAGGGAAACGGGACAGGGAACTAATGAAAAACTGTTTTTT.

This clone has only one observation. The CDR3 loop is CASSYSTGRKGSPLHF. CDR3 DNA: TGTGCCAGCAGTTACTCTACAGGGAGAAAGGGTTCACCCCTCCACTTT. The chain joins TRBV6-5 to TRBJ1-6; D is possibly TRBD1 (6 bases). Trimming cost V 0 bases and J 9 bases, with 15 bases left between them. The CDR3 contains 16 residues. Germline-derived CDR1 and CDR2 are MNHEY and SVGAGI.

J is TRBJ2-3 and V is TRBV6-5, with 9 bases aligning to TRBD2. The CDR3 is made up of 14 amino acids. The trim removed 0 bases at V and 10 bases at J, leaving 5 bases unmatched. CDR1 MNHEY and CDR2 SVGAGI come from the germline V gene. The CDR3 loop is CASSYSSSGEAQYF. The CDR3 DNA reads as TGTGCCAGCAGTTACTCCTCTAGCGGGGAGGCGCAGTATTTT.

The J gene is TRBJ1-2, the V gene TRBV29-1; D is possibly TRBD1 (6 bases). V was clipped by 6 bases and J by 8 bases, with 13 bases between them. CDR3 size: 11 residues. CDR1 SQVTM and CDR2 ANQGSEA come from the germline V gene. The CDR3 DNA reads TGCAGCGTCGTTGACAGGCGCGGCTACACCTTC. It codes for CSVVDRRGYTF. Filled out from reference TRBV29-1 and TRBJ1-2, the complete variable domain reads SAVISQKPSRDICQRGTSLTIQCQVDSQVTMMFWYRQQPGQSLTLIATANQGSEATYESGFVIDKFPISRPNLTFSTLTVSNMSPEDSSIYLCSVVDRRGYTFGSGTRLTVV.